The 17 T cell receptor beta chains given below trace back to one sample, sequenced in a study of beta chain features in type 1 diabetes. What was sequenced were expressed TCRB transcripts, since all of the isolated RNA had been reverse transcribed. Using immunoSEQ multiplex PCR, the repertoire was profiled, and TCRdb retains in-frame clones only, with some absent. The data contain around 500,000 clones, approximately 30% of them singletons. The sequenced sample consisted of naive CD4+ T cells from blood. The receptors here all came from a man aged 18 to 29 in good health.

The V and J genes are TRBV27 and TRBJ2-5; D might be TRBD2 (5 bases). The CDR3 is made up of 13 amino acids. Germline-derived CDR1 and CDR2 are MNHEY and SMNVEV (reference sequence). The V gene lost 11 bases and the J gene lost 1 base, with 14 bases spanning the gap. The CDR3 nucleotides are TGTGCCGGGGATTGGACTCTCCAAGAGACCCAGTACTTC. This sequence encodes CAGDWTLQETQYF.

This chain joins TRBV5-1 and TRBJ2-3; no reliable D call. V lost 4 bases and J lost 4, with 4 bases in between. Per germline, CDR1 SGHRS and CDR2 YFSETQ. The CDR3 sequence is 11 residues long. The CDR3 region is CASSEADTQYF. DNA for the CDR3: TGCGCCAGCAGCGAGGCAGATACGCAGTATTTT.

This rearrangement joins TRBV5-1 to TRBJ2-3, with D uncertain. This CDR3 comprises 13 residues. CDR1 SGHRS and CDR2 YFSETQ come from the germline V gene. V lost 5 bases to trimming and J lost 4 bases, with 11 bases between them. CDR3 coding DNA: TGCGCCAGCAGTAAAACAGTGGCAGATACGCAGTATTTT. Encoded protein: CASSKTVADTQYF.

The genes are TRBV27 and TRBJ2-6; maybe TRBD2 (5 bases). The germline V gene has CDR1 MNHEY and CDR2 SMNVEV (reference sequence). Trimming removed 8 bases at V and 2 bases at J, with 16 bases between. The CDR3 length is 16 residues. The CDR3 nucleotides read TGTGCCAGCGGCCGATGGTCGGGGACTGGGGCCAACGTCCTGACTTTC. This translates into CASGRWSGTGANVLTF.

In this sample, this clone turned up a few times. This chain joins TRBV18 and TRBJ2-6; D gene uncertain. This CDR3 region has 15 residues. Germline-derived CDR1 and CDR2 are KGHSH and LQKENI. Trimming cost V 3 bases and J 4 bases, with 10 bases left between them. CDR3 residues: CASSPIPDGANVLTF. CDR3 coding DNA: TGTGCCAGCTCACCGATTCCTGACGGGGCCAACGTCCTGACTTTC. The complete variable domain, with remaining parts taken from reference TRBV18 and TRBJ2-6, reads NAGVMQNPRHLVRRRGQEARLRCSPMKGHSHVYWYRQLPEEGLKFMVYLQKENIIDESGMPKERFSAEFPKEGPSILRIQQVVRGDSAAYFCASSPIPDGANVLTFGAGSRLTVL.

The chain links TRBV5-4 to TRBJ2-7; D is uncertain. In germline, CDR1 is SGHNT, CDR2 YYREEE (reference sequence). This CDR3 comprises 15 residues. With 3 bases removed from V and 4 bases from J, the gap between germline ends came to 17 bases. CDR3 sequence (DNA): TGTGCCAGCAGCTCCTCCTCTACAGAGATGTACGAGCAGTACTTC. Amino acids: CASSSSSTEMYEQYF. Looking up the rest from reference TRBV5-4 and TRBJ2-7 gives the full variable domain: ETGVTQSPTHLIKTRGQQVTLRCSSQSGHNTVSWYQQALGQGPQFIFQYYREEENGRGNFPPRFSGLQFPNYSSELNVNALELDDSALYLCASSSSSTEMYEQYFGPGTRLTVT.

The chain joins TRBV30 to TRBJ1-5; unclear D gene. CDR3 size: 17 residues. Germline V gene lookup returns CDR1 GTSNPN and CDR2 SVGIG (reference sequence). The V end was cut by 3 bases, the J end by 1 base, with 19 bases between. CDR3 nucleotides: TGTGCCTGGAGCCTTTACGGAGGATTCCTAAGCAATCAGCCCCAGCATTTT. Translation gives CAWSLYGGFLSNQPQHF. The full variable domain, in which reference TRBV30 and TRBJ1-5 provide the parts outside the CDR3, is SQTIHQWPATLVQPVGSPLSLECTVEGTSNPNLYWYRQAAGRGLQLLFYSVGIGQISSEVPQNLSASRPQDRQFILSSKKLLLSDSGFYLCAWSLYGGFLSNQPQHFGDGTRLSIL.

This clone was observed once. The chain couples TRBV9 to TRBJ2-1, with 8 bases aligning to TRBD1. The length of the CDR3 is 15 residues. The germline gives CDR1 SGDLS, CDR2 YYNGEE. V shed 1 base and J 4 bases; nucleotides not matched to a gene: 4. This chain's CDR3 is CASSVSGQGYNEQFF. Here the CDR3 DNA reads TGTGCCAGCAGCGTAAGCGGACAGGGTTACAATGAGCAGTTCTTC.

This chain uses TRBV5-6 with TRBJ2-7; tentative D call: TRBD1 (5 bases). V was clipped by 4 bases and J by 7 bases, with 15 bases between them. The germline V gene has CDR1 SGHDT and CDR2 YYEEEE. The CDR3 has 13 residues. CDR3 sequence reads: CASSLVPGLEQYF. Written as DNA, the CDR3 is TGTGCCAGCAGCCTTGTTCCAGGGCTGGAGCAGTACTTC.

The rearrangement uses TRBV4-2 and TRBJ1-5, with TRBD1 as a possible D gene (6 bases). CDR3 size: 16 residues. The V and J ends lost 2 bases and 6 bases respectively, with 17 bases between them. CDR1 and CDR2 (germline): LGHNA, YNFKEQ. The CDR3 here is CASSQTSRGAGQPQHF. DNA of the CDR3: TGTGCCAGCAGCCAAACTTCCAGGGGCGCCGGTCAGCCCCAGCATTTT.

The chain recombines TRBV5-1 with TRBJ2-1; a possible D gene is TRBD2 (6 bases). The CDR3 contains 15 residues. V lost 6 bases, J lost 0 bases, and 13 bases lay in between. The germline V gene has CDR1 SGHRS and CDR2 YFSETQ. CDR3 loop: CASIPVSGSYNEQFF. As DNA, the CDR3 is TGCGCCAGCATTCCTGTTAGCGGCTCCTACAATGAGCAGTTCTTC.

A few counts support this clone. The V and J genes are TRBV7-3 and TRBJ2-1; TRBD2 aligns across 14 bases. With V trimmed by 5 bases and J by 6 bases, 3 bases remained unmatched. Germline assignment: CDR1 SGHTA and CDR2 FQGTGA. The CDR3 totals 15 residues. CDR3 protein: CASSKGLAGVNEQFF. The CDR3 coding sequence is TGTGCCAGCAGCAAGGGACTAGCGGGAGTCAATGAGCAGTTCTTC.

This clone was seen a handful of times. This rearrangement joins TRBV29-1 to TRBJ1-2; a possible D gene is TRBD1 (5 bases). Per the germline V gene, CDR1 is SQVTM and CDR2 is ANQGSEA. The CDR3 totals 13 residues. Trimming removed 2 bases at V and 8 bases at J, with 15 bases between. The CDR3 DNA follows: TGCAGCGTTGAACCCTCGGACACGAAGGGCTACACCTTC. Translating gives CSVEPSDTKGYTF.

This rearrangement joins TRBV5-1 to TRBJ2-3; TRBD2 matches 13 bases. The V gene's germline CDR1 is SGHRS and CDR2 YFSETQ. Unmatched junction bases numbered 6, after V lost 4 bases and J lost 4 bases. The CDR3 runs 16 residues. CDR3 nucleotide sequence: TGCGCCAGCAGCCGCGGACTAGCGGGAGTCTCAGATACGCAGTATTTT. Encoded protein: CASSRGLAGVSDTQYF. Based on the CDR3 plus reference TRBV5-1 and TRBJ2-3, the full variable domain is KAGVTQTPRYLIKTRGQQVTLSCSPISGHRSVSWYQQTPGQGLQFLFEYFSETQRNKGNFPGRFSGRQFSNSRSEMNVSTLELGDSALYLCASSRGLAGVSDTQYFGPGTRLTVL.

The V and J genes are TRBV25-1 and TRBJ2-1, with D perhaps being TRBD1 or TRBD2 (5 bases each). Trimming pared 5 bases from V and 3 bases from J, leaving 11 bases between. The germline CDR1 and CDR2 sequences are MGHDK and SYGVNS. This CDR3 comprises 14 residues. CDR3 loop: CASSSGARYNEQFF. The DNA of the CDR3 is TGTGCCAGCAGTTCCGGGGCCCGCTACAATGAGCAGTTCTTC.

This clone was seen only a few times. V usage is TRBV18 and J usage is TRBJ2-1, with D perhaps matching TRBD1 or TRBD2 (5 bases each). Germline V gives CDR1 KGHSH, CDR2 LQKENI. The CDR3 covers 15 residues. The V and J ends lost 1 base and 7 bases respectively, with 14 bases between them. CDR3 in DNA: TGTGCCAGCTCACCACTCGGGTGGGACGGTAATGAGCAGTTCTTC. Translation: CASSPLGWDGNEQFF.

This clone was counted between two and nine times. V gene TRBV6-5 combines with J gene TRBJ1-1, with a weak D call TRBD1 (5 bases). Germline CDR1 and CDR2: MNHEY and SVGAGI. The CDR3 length is 13 residues. Trimming stripped 5 bases from V and 7 bases from J, with 14 bases between. CDR3 in amino acids: CASSLTANLEAFF. As DNA, the CDR3 is TGTGCCAGCAGTCTGACAGCGAACCTTGAAGCTTTCTTT.